Shown below are 8 T cell receptor beta chains from a single sample sequenced in a study of T cell repertoires in aging, cancer and after chemotherapy. Amplification of TCR beta used genomic DNA extracted from peripheral blood. A mixed TRB-A/B primer pool amplified rearranged TRB by multiplex touch-down PCR. Each CDR3 protein is one row after TCRdb ran MiXCR on the multiplex PCR reads. This table has under 8,500 distinct CDR3 sequences, less than 35% appearing once. Specimen: blood. Receptors originate from a human donor in good health.

J is TRBJ2-3 and V is TRBV28, with D possibly TRBD1 on 5 matching bases. From germline, CDR1 is MDHEN and CDR2 SYDVKM. V lost 4 bases and J lost 4, with 15 bases in between. This CDR3 has 15 amino acids. CDR3: CASSSPQGGPDTQYF. The CDR3 region has the DNA TGTGCCAGCAGTTCACCGCAGGGTGGTCCAGATACGCAGTATTTT.

This chain connects TRBV19 to TRBJ2-2; 8 bases line up with TRBD1. The CDR3 is 14 amino acids. CDR1 and CDR2 from the germline V gene are LNHDA and SQIVND (reference sequence). V shed 5 bases and J 6 bases; nucleotides not matched to a gene: 5. This chain's CDR3 is CASSHRGLAGELFF. The CDR3 region has the DNA TGTGCCAGTAGTCACAGGGGGTTGGCCGGGGAGCTGTTTTTT.

In this sample, this clonotype turned up a few times. The chain has TRBV5-6 and TRBJ2-1, with no clear D. Trimming stripped 3 bases from V and 4 bases from J, with 2 bases between. Germline lookup yields CDR1 SGHDT and CDR2 YYEEEE. The CDR3 spans 11 residues. The DNA for the CDR3 is TGTGCCAGCAGCTCGTACAATGAGCAGTTCTTC. Translating gives CASSSYNEQFF.

The V and J genes are TRBV5-6 and TRBJ1-2; a weak D match, TRBD1 (6 bases). The V end was cut by 4 bases, the J end by 7 bases, with 14 bases between. Germline lookup yields CDR1 SGHDT and CDR2 YYEEEE. This CDR3 region has 13 residues. The CDR3 sequence is CASSPDRLGGYTF. In DNA, the CDR3 is TGTGCCAGCAGCCCTGACAGGCTGGGTGGCTACACCTTC.

By its share, this clonotype is medium-sized (0.01 to 0.1%). The J gene is TRBJ1-1, the V gene TRBV19; a possible D gene is TRBD1 (6 bases). This CDR3 is 13 amino acids long. V lost 9 bases and J 1 base, leaving 12 bases between the germline ends. Germline assignment: CDR1 LNHDA and CDR2 SQIVND (reference sequence). CDR3 bases: TGTGCCAGCTGGACAGCGGAGAACACTGAAGCTTTCTTT. It yields the protein CASWTAENTEAFF.

The DNA for the CDR3 is TGTGCCAGCAGTCTTATCCCCTTGAGCGGGGCGGATAATTCACCCCTCCACTTT. Its protein is CASSLIPLSGADNSPLHF. The chain couples TRBV6-1 to TRBJ1-6, with D maybe TRBD1 (5 bases). Trimming removed 5 bases from V and 5 bases from J, with 22 bases in between. The germline V gene encodes CDR1 MNHNS and CDR2 SASEGT. This CDR3 has 18 amino acids.

This clonotype was detected only a few times. The V call is TRBV30, the J call TRBJ1-1, with 7 bases fitting TRBD1. Trimming took 4 bases from V and 1 from J; bases not matched to a gene: 9. In germline, CDR1 is GTSNPN, CDR2 SVGIG (reference sequence). The CDR3 spans 15 residues. CDR3 region: CAWITSAGGNTEAFF. For the CDR3, the DNA is TGTGCCTGGATCACTTCGGCAGGGGGGAACACTGAAGCTTTCTTT. Filled out from reference TRBV30 and TRBJ1-1, the complete variable domain reads SQTIHQWPATLVQPVGSPLSLECTVEGTSNPNLYWYRQAAGRGLQLLFYSVGIGQISSEVPQNLSASRPQDRQFILSSKKLLLSDSGFYLCAWITSAGGNTEAFFGQGTRLTVV.

About this clonotype: The junction differs from germline at one of its ends, possibly a read error. The chain has TRBV4-2 and TRBJ2-1; TRBD1 matches 8 bases. The CDR3 length is 16 residues. CDR1 is LGHNA and CDR2 is YNFKEQ in the germline V gene. In DNA, the CDR3 is TGCGCCAGCAGCCAGGCCGGGACAGGTTCCTACAATGAGCAATTCTTC. This sequence encodes CASSQAGTGSYNEQFF.